This T cell receptor beta chain stems from a study of blood T cell repertoires in COVID-19. Whole-study context: Acute-phase and convalescent COVID-19 samples originated in the United States, Italy and Spain.

Authors' methods: Nucleated cell counts were estimated from reference gene primer amplification. Libraries were prepared by immunoSEQ multiplex PCR; TCRdb keeps only in-frame clonotypes and omits some of them. V and J calls and clone size are those listed in that table; D and trimming were worked out from the DNA. The sample holds roughly 250,000 clones, over 75% seen once. V dropped 7 bases and J dropped 6 bases, with 15 bases sitting between them. This CDR3 is built from 13 residues. Germline lookup yields CDR1 MNHEY and CDR2 SVGAGI. The rearrangement uses TRBV6-5 and TRBJ1-2; D not resolved. The sample comprised peripheral blood. The source is a human donor in a cohort sampled during active COVID-19. The CDR3 protein is CASTPARAHGYTF. In DNA form, the CDR3 reads TGTGCCAGCACCCCGGCGCGGGCCCATGGCTACACCTTC.